Each of the 21 T cell receptor beta chains below was sequenced from the same sample in a study of blood T cell repertoires in COVID-19 (dated by TCRdb to 2020 to 2022). Libraries were prepared through the immunoSEQ multiplex PCR assay. The clones in this table, taken by TCRdb from immuneACCESS, are in-frame only. Not every clone is retained; where verified, under half of the shortfall comes from an unresolved V gene, and the cause of the rest is unknown. The sample table lists some 70,000 clones, 70% to 85% of them with a count of one. The ten largest clones add up to about 0.8% of the sample. The specimen was peripheral blood. The receptors derive from a woman aged 70-85 years with acute or convalescent COVID-19.

The chain employs TRBV5-8 and TRBJ1-1; D might be TRBD1 (6 bases). Germline loops: CDR1 SGHTS, CDR2 YDEGEE. Trimming pared 7 bases from V and 0 bases from J, leaving 19 bases between. The CDR3 is 16 residues long. CDR3 in DNA: TGTGCCAGCCCTACCCGCCTGGACAGTATGAACACTGAAGCTTTCTTT. It encodes CASPTRLDSMNTEAFF.

This clone was counted only a few times. The chain joins TRBV5-6 to TRBJ1-6; the D gene is possibly TRBD1 (6 bases). V lost 4 bases and J 7 bases, leaving 12 bases between the germline ends. CDR3 length: 14 residues. Germline V gene sequence: CDR1 SGHDT, CDR2 YYEEEE. The CDR3 sequence is CASSRRDTNSPLHF. In DNA, the CDR3 is TGTGCCAGCAGCCGCCGGGACACCAATTCACCCCTCCACTTT.

The rearrangement uses TRBV6-5 and TRBJ1-3; D gene ambiguous. The CDR3 runs 16 residues. The V and J ends lost 0 bases and 0 bases respectively, with 9 bases between them. The V gene's germline CDR1 is MNHEY and CDR2 SVGAGI. The CDR3 nucleotides are TGTGCCAGCAGTTACTCGAGGCAGCCCTCTGGAAACACCATATATTTT. Translated, it gives CASSYSRQPSGNTIYF.

This chain uses TRBV5-6 with TRBJ2-1; 7 positions agree with TRBD2. The junction had 10 bases not matched to a gene; V was cut back by 4 bases and J by 9 bases. CDR3 size: 14 residues. CDR1 and CDR2 (germline): SGHDT, YYEEEE. CDR3 protein: CASSRDAGAGEQFF. Written as DNA, the CDR3 is TGTGCCAGCAGCCGGGACGCGGGAGCTGGTGAGCAGTTCTTC. The full variable domain, completed using reference TRBV5-6 and TRBJ2-1, is DAGVTQSPTHLIKTRGQQVTLRCSPKSGHDTVSWYQQALGQGPQFIFQYYEEEERQRGNFPDRFSGHQFPNYSSELNVNALLLGDSALYLCASSRDAGAGEQFFGPGTRLTVL.

As for this clone: The junction shows a germline mismatch at one end, possibly a read error. The chain recombines TRBV7-7 with TRBJ2-2; D may be TRBD2 (6 bases). This CDR3 contains 15 residues. Germline V gene lookup returns CDR1 SSHAT and CDR2 FNYEAQ (reference sequence). The CDR3: CASSLERADTGELFF. The CDR3 DNA is TGTGCTAGCAGCTTAGAGCGGGCCGACACCGGGGAGCTGTTTTTT.

The chain combines TRBV7-2 with TRBJ2-7, with 7 bases that match TRBD1. This CDR3 spans 15 amino acids. The germline V gene encodes CDR1 SGHTA and CDR2 FQGNSA. The ends lost 5 bases at V and 3 bases at J; junction bases unmatched: 10. This chain's CDR3 is CASSKSGTVDYEQYF. DNA for the CDR3: TGTGCCAGCAGCAAATCCGGGACAGTTGACTACGAGCAGTACTTC.

This chain links TRBV6-5 with TRBJ2-4, with TRBD2 matching over 11 bases. Germline CDR1 and CDR2: MNHEY and SVGAGI. With V trimmed by 0 bases and J by 8 bases, 3 bases remained unmatched. This CDR3 is 15 amino acids long. For the CDR3, the DNA is TGTGCCAGCAGTTACTCGACTAGCGGGATTTACATTCAGTACTTC. Amino acid sequence: CASSYSTSGIYIQYF.

The chain couples TRBV5-1 to TRBJ2-3, with D possibly being TRBD1 (5 bases). Germline assignment: CDR1 SGHRS and CDR2 YFSETQ. Trimming cost V 4 bases and J 0 bases, with 15 bases left between them. This CDR3 comprises 16 residues. The CDR3 spells CASSLGAETSTDTQYF. In nucleotides, the CDR3 is TGCGCCAGCAGCCTTGGGGCAGAAACTAGCACAGATACGCAGTATTTT.

The CDR3 DNA sequence: TGTGCCAGCAGTTTTGGGGCGGACTATGGCTACACCTTC. Its translation: CASSFGADYGYTF. The V call is TRBV12-3 or TRBV12-4, the J call TRBJ1-2, with D possibly TRBD1 on 5 matching bases. The CDR3 runs 13 residues. Trimming pared 3 bases from V and 3 bases from J, leaving 8 bases between.

This rearrangement joins TRBV6-5 to TRBJ2-5, with D perhaps matching TRBD2 (5 bases). Trimming stripped 6 bases from V and 5 bases from J, with 13 bases between. This CDR3 spans 13 amino acids. Germline CDR1 is MNHEY and CDR2 is SVGAGI. CDR3 in amino acids: CASRPTRTETQYF. The CDR3, as DNA: TGTGCCAGCAGACCTACTAGGACGGAGACCCAGTACTTC.

The rearrangement uses TRBV12-3 or TRBV12-4 and TRBJ2-1; D might be TRBD1 (6 bases). Trimming cost V 4 bases and J 11 bases, with 12 bases left between them. The CDR3 is 12 residues long. CDR3 in DNA: TGTGCCAGCAGTTCGCAACAGGGAAAGCAGTTCTTC. This codes for CASSSQQGKQFF.

The rearrangement joins TRBV7-2 to TRBJ2-7; TRBD2 aligns across 16 bases. The V gene end was trimmed by 1 base and the J gene end by 5 bases; junction bases not matched to a gene: 5. CDR1 is SGHTA and CDR2 is FQGNSA in the germline V gene. This CDR3 spans 17 amino acids. Written as DNA, the CDR3 is TGTGCCAGCAGCTTAGTTGGGACTAGCGGGGGGGCCGACGAGCAGTACTTC. It yields the protein CASSLVGTSGGADEQYF. The full variable domain, with the rest looked up from reference TRBV7-2 and TRBJ2-7, is GAGVSQSPSNKVTEKGKDVELRCDPISGHTALYWYRQSLGQGLEFLIYFQGNSAPDKSGLPSDRFSAERTGGSVSTLTIQRTQQEDSAVYLCASSLVGTSGGADEQYFGPGTRLTVT.

This clone was recorded a few times. This chain links TRBV5-1 with TRBJ2-1; no clear D gene. CDR1 is SGHRS, CDR2 YFSETQ, per germline. The V and J ends lost 3 bases and 4 bases respectively, with 5 bases between them. This CDR3 comprises 12 residues. Here the CDR3 reads CASSSLYNEQFF. The DNA for the CDR3 is TGCGCCAGCAGCTCACTGTACAATGAGCAGTTCTTC.

The genes are TRBV2 and TRBJ2-3; 8 bases match TRBD2. Germline assignment: CDR1 SNHLY and CDR2 FYNNEI. The J segment lost 2 bases and the V segment lost 5 bases, leaving 12 bases of the junction unmatched. This CDR3 comprises 17 residues. The CDR3 here is CASSTTSGKAYTDTQYF. In DNA form, the CDR3 reads TGTGCCAGCAGTACCACTAGCGGAAAAGCTTACACAGATACGCAGTATTTT.

By share, this clone counts as medium-sized. The chain is built from TRBV15 and TRBJ1-2; TRBD1 might be the D (5 bases). The CDR3 sequence is 16 residues long. V was cut by 5 bases and J by 2 bases, with 18 bases left in between. Germline V lookup: CDR1 LNHNV, CDR2 YYDKDF (reference sequence). CDR3 nucleotide sequence: TGTGCCACCAGCCGGATTGGGCAGGGAACGAACTATGGCTACACCTTC. This gives the protein CATSRIGQGTNYGYTF.

This sequence joins TRBV10-3 and TRBJ2-7; TRBD2 matches at 12 bases. CDR1 and CDR2 from the germline V gene are ENHRY and SYGVKD. V shed 6 bases, J shed 6 bases, and the junction held 9 bases outside the gene matches. This CDR3 contains 15 residues. In nucleotides, the CDR3 is TGTGCCATCAGACGGGAGCTACTAGCGGGAGGCGAGCAGTACTTC. This sequence encodes CAIRRELLAGGEQYF.

The CDR3, as DNA: TGTGCCAGCAGCCCCGGGACAGGGGAGTATCAGCCCCAGCATTTT. Encoded protein: CASSPGTGEYQPQHF. The chain combines TRBV7-2 with TRBJ1-5, with 10 bases that match TRBD1. The CDR3 has 15 amino acids. V shed 5 bases, J shed 5 bases, and the junction held 6 bases outside the gene matches. Germline assignment: CDR1 SGHTA and CDR2 FQGNSA.

This clone was picked up a small number of times. This chain links TRBV10-3 with TRBJ1-4; D might be TRBD1 (5 bases). The CDR3 is 15 amino acids. The V end lost 0 bases, the J end lost 8 bases, and 13 bases lay between the germline ends. CDR1 ENHRY and CDR2 SYGVKD come from the germline V gene. CDR3 in amino acids: CAISESGQVREKLFF. DNA of the CDR3: TGTGCCATCAGTGAGTCGGGGCAGGTTCGGGAAAAACTGTTTTTT.

The rearrangement uses TRBV7-6 and TRBJ2-2; 9 positions match TRBD1. V gave up 5 bases and J gave up 6 bases; unmatched junction bases: 10. Germline CDR1 SGHVS, CDR2 FNYEAQ. The CDR3 loop spans 16 amino acids. Here the CDR3 reads CASSPRTGVIAGELFF. The CDR3 DNA sequence: TGTGCCAGCAGCCCCCGGACAGGGGTAATCGCCGGGGAGCTGTTTTTT.

The CDR3 nucleotides read TGTGCCAGCAGCTTAGGCGGGGGGCTCGATGGCTACACCTTC. As protein: CASSLGGGLDGYTF. The chain links TRBV11-2 to TRBJ1-2; TRBD1 is a possible D gene (6 bases). Trimming took 1 base from V and 6 from J, leaving 12 bases between them. Germline CDR1 is SGHAT and CDR2 is FQNNGV. The CDR3 runs to 14 residues.

This clone has more than one count but fewer than ten. The chain recombines TRBV7-2 with TRBJ2-1; D is ambiguous. Trimming shortened V by 5 bases and J by 6 bases, and 11 bases separated the two germline ends. The CDR3 spans 13 residues. Germline CDR1 reads SGHTA; CDR2 reads FQGNSA. CDR3 DNA sequence: TGTGCCAGCAGCCTAGACACCCTCAATGAGCAGTTCTTC. This codes for CASSLDTLNEQFF.